This T cell receptor (beta chain) was observed in a study of shared clonotypes between healthy human individuals (dated by TCRdb to between 2020 and 2021). In terms of the full investigation: The cohort comprised a couple of women and a few men aged 18 to 49 years. Each donor's leukapheresis produced roughly between roughly 0.94 and 9.5 billion PBMCs. To estimate repertoire size and how much clonotypes are shared between individuals, the study performed deep sequencing of blood TCR repertoires from about five healthy adults. Per donor, three plates each were used for CD4 naive and CD4 memory, two for CD8 naive, and one for CD8 memory. To increase sequencing depth and limit assay-specific biases, different laboratories used diverse techniques to prepare libraries and sequence TCR repertoires. What the research found in general, with its limitations: Higher generation probabilities were observed for clonotypes shared by all four sorted-subset donors than for non-shared clonotypes. Rarefaction of sorted-subset datasets indicated incomplete sequencing despite the large sequencing depth. Pairwise subsampling led to the expectation that sequencing depth would affect the degree of clonotype sharing among donors. Sampling was restricted to blood, and TCR repertoires in tissue are likely to differ from TCR repertoires in blood. Because the study included a small number of donors, the genetic and exposure-history diversity represented was limited. Sharing across a few donors was observed for roughly 5.4% of naive CD4, 3% to 3.5% of naive CD8, 2% to 2.5% of memory CD4, and around 0.4% of memory CD8 clonotypes. Naive subsets generally had larger estimated clonotype richness than memory subsets did.

Using the deep immunoSEQ assay, multiplex PCR amplified TCR CDR3 regions from genomic DNA. For each cell subset, the extracted genomic DNA was distributed evenly across all wells of several immunoSEQ 96-well plates, and each plate served as one replicate. For sorted subsets, 150 to 250 ng genomic DNA, equal to about 30,000 T cell genomes, was loaded into each replicate PCR. The purified libraries were quantified using a Qubit 3.0 fluorometer, sized with a Bioanalyzer 2100, and then quantified again using the KAPA Library Quantification kit. Every immunoSEQ 96-well plate was sequenced on a separate single-read 150-cycle Illumina NextSeq 550 flow cell. Turning to the authors' computational methods: Because the immunoSEQ output held only junctional sequences and lacked quality scores, the filtering could not match the filtering applied to full-length reads. Sequences were annotated with PyIR, a Python wrapper for IgBLAST v1.9, using IMGT germline references to assign V/J genes and CDR3. Reads were removed for weak V/J assignments (E-value above 1e-6), missing CDR3, stop codons, out-of-frame junctions, or ambiguous translated residues. V3J clonotypes were defined as sequences sharing an identical inferred V gene, J gene, and CDR3 amino acid sequence. Percentage overlap between repertoires was computed as shared unique clonotypes divided by the size of the smaller repertoire. RTK rarefaction, the Chao1 estimator, and Recon v2.1 estimates of unobserved clonotypes were used to assess repertoire richness. OLGA was used to compute generation probabilities for all TCRbeta clonotypes that the gDNA method yielded from a handful of donors. TCRdb re-hosts the immuneACCESS table, in-frame sequences only. Its copies lack some clones; in the studies checked, an unresolved V gene accounts for under half of them, and the cause for the rest is not known. The V and J calls and clone size come from that table; D and trimming were worked out from the DNA. The sample profile shows 2 million to 2.5 million clones; approximately 93% of them were found once. 0.35% to 0.5% of the sample lies in the top ten.

The donors were healthy, HIV-negative adults with no recently reported acute infections or vaccinations. Only Caucasian adults living in Nashville, Tennessee, USA were represented among the donors. CD4+ T cells were enriched through magnetic negative selection, after which naive cells were positively selected on CD45RA and the remaining negative fraction served as the memory subset. Blood was obtained by leukapheresis, after which PBMCs were separated by Ficoll-Histopaque density gradient centrifugation and cryopreserved in liquid nitrogen vapor phase. Purity and quantity of every magnetically sorted T cell population were checked by analytical flow cytometry. Each sorted fraction had its genomic DNA isolated and then quantified by UV absorbance on a Nanodrop 2000c. V lost 2 bases and J lost 1 base, and the count of bases not matched to a germline gene is 6. Based on the germline V gene (reference sequence), the CDR1 and CDR2 sequences are GTSNPN and SVGIG. Its CDR3 holds 16 amino acids, cysteine through phenylalanine. Only the CDR3 portion is preserved as DNA: 48 bases, with reading frame beginning at the first base.

As to this clone: Its binding antigen is unknown. Per-nucleotide qualities are absent, and no much larger clonotype sits a single base away.

Sequencing was done on a sample of naive CD4+ T cells from PBMCs. In the paper's terms, the cell subset or site label means: CD45RA+ positively selected. The V and J genes are TRBV30 and TRBJ2-2; the central 8 bases match TRBD1. The source is a man between 18 and 35 years old in good health. Some clones in this sample may be carry-over from other donors' samples. The CDR3 sequence is CAWSIGQGLNTGELFF. The base sequence is TGTGCCTGGAGTATCGGACAGGGCTTGAACACCGGGGAGCTGTTTTTT.